This is a list of T cell receptor beta chains from one sample in a study of blood T cell repertoires in COVID-19. Sequenced by immunoSEQ multiplex PCR; TCRdb stores in-frame clones only, minus some. The sample carries about 64,000 clones, 80% to 90% recorded once. Sequences were obtained from peripheral blood. These receptors came from a woman aged 60-75 years with acute or convalescent COVID-19. CDR3s include the opening cysteine and the closing phenylalanine or tryptophan. A D gene is named only where the DNA matches it firmly. Size tells how often a clone was seen (once, few, many) or the class of an expanded clone, and some rows leave it out.

TRBV24-1	TRBJ1-5	NA	NA	CATSRQGQPQHF	TGTGCCACCAGCCGCCAGGGTCAGCCCCAGCATTTT
TRBV4-2	TRBJ2-2	NA	TRBD2	CASSQEEVLAGTGELFF	TGTGCCAGCAGCCAAGAGGAAGTACTAGCGGGCACCGGGGAGCTGTTTTTT
TRBV6-5	TRBJ1-1	NA	NA	CASRRNTEAFF	TGTGCCAGCAGGCGGAACACTGAAGCTTTCTTT
TRBV12-5	TRBJ1-2	NA	TRBD1	CASGQTGGYGYTF	TGTGCTAGTGGTCAGACAGGGGGATATGGCTACACCTTC
TRBV19	TRBJ1-5	NA	TRBD1	CASSAGQGNQPQHF	TGTGCCAGTAGTGCGGGACAGGGGAACCAGCCCCAGCATTTT
TRBV19	TRBJ2-5	once	TRBD2	CASSPLAGGLGEPQYF	TGTGCCAGTAGCCCTCTAGCGGGGGGCCTGGGTGAGCCCCAGTACTTC
TRBV21-1	TRBJ2-1	NA	NA	CASSAPRDRGRPEQFF	TGTGCCAGCAGCGCCCCCCGGGACAGGGGGCGCCCTGAGCAGTTCTTC
TRBV27	TRBJ1-2	NA	TRBD1	CASSSRTGAGGYTF	TGTGCCAGCAGTTCCCGGACAGGGGCGGGTGGCTACACCTTC
TRBV10-1	TRBJ1-1	once	NA	CASSASGGREAFF	TGCGCCAGCAGTGCATCCGGGGGACGGGAAGCTTTCTTT
TRBV12-3/TRBV12-4	TRBJ1-2	NA	TRBD1	CASSPDRDHGYTF	TGTGCCAGCAGCCCGGACAGGGACCATGGCTACACCTTC
TRBV6-6	TRBJ2-3	NA	TRBD2	CASSSLAGGRTDTQYF	TGTGCCAGCAGCTCACTAGCGGGGGGACGCACAGATACGCAGTATTTT
TRBV5-1	TRBJ1-6	NA	TRBD1	CASSSGQDYSPLHF	TGCGCCAGCAGCTCGGGACAGGACTATTCACCCCTCCACTTT
TRBV6-5	TRBJ2-7	NA	TRBD2	CASSYERGPFEQYF	TGTGCCAGCAGTTACGAGCGGGGCCCATTCGAGCAGTACTTC
TRBV19	TRBJ1-2	NA	TRBD1	CASSWDRDGSGYTF	TGTGCCAGTAGTTGGGACAGGGACGGGTCTGGCTACACCTTC
TRBV7-9	TRBJ2-7	NA	NA	CASSLSQGPYEQYF	TGTGCCAGCAGCTTGAGTCAGGGGCCCTACGAGCAGTACTTC
TRBV15	TRBJ2-7	few	NA	CATSRDAGYEQYF	TGTGCCACCAGCAGAGACGCGGGGTACGAGCAGTACTTC
TRBV4-1	TRBJ2-7	NA	TRBD1	CASSLTGGGYEQYF	TGCGCCAGCAGCCTCACAGGGGGCGGCTACGAGCAGTACTTC
TRBV2	TRBJ1-4	NA	TRBD1	CASSGQGALEKLFF	TGTGCCAGCAGTGGACAGGGGGCCCTTGAAAAACTGTTTTTT
TRBV6-5	TRBJ1-1	NA	TRBD1	CASSYYRQGTNTEAFF	TGTGCCAGCAGTTACTACCGACAGGGTACGAACACTGAAGCTTTCTTT
TRBV5-6	TRBJ2-2	NA	NA	CASSLTSTGELFF	TGTGCCAGCAGCTTGACTAGCACCGGGGAGCTGTTTTTT
TRBV23-1	TRBJ1-1	NA	NA	CASSQSGAGVLRNTEAFF	TGCGCCAGCAGTCAATCGGGGGCAGGGGTCCTTAGGAACACTGAAGCTTTCTTT
TRBV28	TRBJ1-1	NA	TRBD1	CASSTGERNTEAFF	TGTGCCAGCAGTACAGGGGAAAGGAACACTGAAGCTTTCTTT
TRBV29-1	TRBJ1-1	NA	NA	CSVGANTEAFF	TGCAGCGTTGGGGCTAACACTGAAGCTTTCTTT
TRBV9	TRBJ1-2	NA	NA	CASSVVGARDGYTF	TGTGCCAGCAGCGTAGTGGGGGCAAGGGATGGCTACACCTTC
TRBV29-1	TRBJ2-2	NA	NA	CSGTTGPNTGELFF	TGCAGCGGAACGACAGGTCCCAACACCGGGGAGCTGTTTTTT
TRBV18	TRBJ1-5	NA	TRBD1	CASSQGAPNQPQHF	TGTGCCAGCTCTCAGGGGGCCCCCAATCAGCCCCAGCATTTT
TRBV6-4	TRBJ2-1	once	NA	CASSDWQDNEQFF	TGTGCCAGCAGTGACTGGCAGGACAATGAGCAGTTCTTC
TRBV19	TRBJ1-5	once	NA	CASSKVYYSNQPQHF	TGTGCCAGTAGTAAAGTCTATTATAGCAATCAGCCCCAGCATTTT
TRBV20-1	TRBJ1-1	few	NA	CSASARRGEAFF	TGCAGTGCTAGTGCCCGTAGGGGTGAAGCTTTCTTT
TRBV11-3	TRBJ1-4	NA	TRBD1	CASSLGVDRGPVGEKLFF	TGTGCCAGCAGCTTAGGGGTCGACAGGGGGCCTGTGGGTGAAAAACTGTTTTTT
TRBV19	TRBJ1-1	NA	NA	CASSNRLLTEAFF	TGTGCCAGTAGTAACAGATTGCTCACTGAAGCTTTCTTT
TRBV6-5	TRBJ1-6	once	TRBD1	CASTADRAYNSPLHF	TGTGCCTCCACCGCGGACAGGGCTTATAATTCACCCCTCCACTTT
TRBV9	TRBJ1-1	NA	TRBD1	CASSPRTGPTEAFF	TGTGCCAGCAGCCCCCGGACAGGGCCGACTGAAGCTTTCTTT
TRBV5-4	TRBJ2-3	NA	TRBD2	CASSLGGGSDTQYF	TGTGCCAGCAGCTTGGGGGGGGGATCAGATACGCAGTATTTT
TRBV5-1	TRBJ1-5	NA	TRBD1	CASSMTGASNQPQHF	TGCGCCAGCAGCATGACAGGGGCGAGCAATCAGCCCCAGCATTTT
TRBV19	TRBJ1-1	NA	NA	CASHKHGWNTEAFF	TGTGCCAGTCATAAACACGGGTGGAACACTGAAGCTTTCTTT
TRBV7-9	TRBJ2-7	NA	TRBD2	CASSPSGWGYEQYF	TGTGCCAGCAGCCCTAGCGGTTGGGGATACGAGCAGTACTTC
TRBV5-6	TRBJ2-7	NA	NA	CASSLQTASYEQYF	TGTGCCAGCAGCCTACAGACAGCCTCCTACGAGCAGTACTTC
TRBV5-4	TRBJ2-7	NA	TRBD2	CASSPSTSGGISSYEQYF	TGTGCCAGCAGCCCATCCACTAGCGGGGGGATCAGCTCCTACGAGCAGTACTTC
TRBV5-4	TRBJ2-3	NA	TRBD2	CASSASGGFPDTQYF	TGTGCCAGCAGCGCTAGCGGGGGGTTCCCAGATACGCAGTATTTT
TRBV5-4	TRBJ1-2	NA	NA	CASSLSGDLGYTF	TGTGCCAGCAGCTTATCGGGGGATCTTGGCTACACCTTC
TRBV12-3/TRBV12-4	TRBJ1-1	NA	NA	CASSWGQKPFF	TGTGCCAGCAGTTGGGGACAAAAGCCTTTCTTT
TRBV5-1	TRBJ1-2	NA	NA	CASSYGYRGLDGYTF	TGCGCCAGCAGCTACGGTTATCGCGGCCTTGATGGCTACACCTTC
TRBV27	TRBJ1-1	NA	TRBD1	CASSKRDSLATFF	TGTGCCAGCAGTAAACGGGACAGTCTAGCCACTTTCTTT
TRBV11-3	TRBJ2-3	NA	NA	CASSFTVSDTQYF	TGTGCCAGCAGCTTTACAGTATCAGATACGCAGTATTTT
TRBV19	TRBJ2-4	NA	TRBD1	CASSYLGQGGNIQYF	TGTGCCAGTAGTTACCTGGGACAGGGCGGCAACATTCAGTACTTC
TRBV11-2	TRBJ1-6	NA	NA	CASSLDGRQGNSPLHF	TGTGCCAGCAGCTTAGATGGACGGCAGGGCAATTCACCCCTCCACTTT
TRBV4-2	TRBJ2-5	NA	TRBD1	CASSQAGQGFQETQYF	TGTGCCAGCAGCCAAGCGGGACAGGGATTCCAAGAGACCCAGTACTTC
TRBV6-5	TRBJ1-4	NA	NA	CASSYSSGNGEKLFF	TGTGCCAGCAGTTACTCGTCGGGAAATGGCGAAAAACTGTTTTTT
TRBV7-9	TRBJ1-6	NA	NA	CASSSSGTGVLALHF	TGTGCCAGCAGCTCGTCCGGGACGGGGGTTCTGGCCCTCCACTTT
TRBV19	TRBJ1-5	NA	NA	CASSPQGQPQHF	TGTGCCAGTAGTCCCCAGGGACAGCCCCAGCATTTT
TRBV27	TRBJ1-3	NA	NA	CASSSPAGGEGGNTIYF	TGTGCCAGCAGTTCCCCCGCTGGGGGCGAGGGTGGAAACACCATATATTTT
TRBV6-5	TRBJ1-4	NA	NA	CASRKWTEEKLFF	TGTGCCAGCAGGAAGTGGACAGAGGAAAAACTGTTTTTT
TRBV11-2	TRBJ1-5	NA	NA	CASTRGGSNQPQHF	TGTGCCAGCACTCGCGGGGGGAGCAATCAGCCCCAGCATTTT
TRBV5-1	TRBJ2-3	NA	NA	CASRGLRGAGTDTQYF	TGCGCCAGCAGGGGACTCAGGGGGGCTGGGACAGATACGCAGTATTTT